The next 23 T cell receptor beta chains were all read from a single sample in a study of T cell repertoires in cytomegalovirus infection. MiXCR, applied by TCRdb to the reads, yields one record per CDR3 protein. Of some 250,000 distinct CDR3 sequences listed, over 8% are singletons. What was sequenced was PBMCs. These receptors came from a human donor in good health (CMV status not recorded). Some clones in this sample may be carry-over from other donors' samples.

The table lists this clonotype with many counts. This chain joins TRBV28 and TRBJ1-5; D call uncertain. Looked up from germline, CDR1 is MDHEN and CDR2 is SYDVKM. This CDR3 contains 15 residues. Trimming removed 3 bases from V and 3 bases from J, with 12 bases in between. This CDR3 reads CASSFSIGINQPQHF. CDR3 nucleotides: TGTGCCAGCAGTTTTTCTATTGGGATCAATCAGCCCCAGCATTTT.

This clonotype was detected a few times. V and J are TRBV5-4 and TRBJ2-2; D unresolved. The CDR3 spans 16 residues. Trimming removed 0 bases from V and 1 base from J, with 10 bases in between. Germline-derived CDR1 and CDR2 are SGHNT and YYREEE (reference sequence). The DNA of the CDR3 is TGTGCCAGCAGCTTGGCAACCCAGTTGAACACCGGGGAGCTGTTTTTT. Translating gives CASSLATQLNTGELFF.

The V gene is TRBV5-6, the J gene TRBJ1-1, with D perhaps matching TRBD1 (5 bases). Germline CDR1 is SGHDT and CDR2 is YYEEEE. There are 11 residues in the CDR3. Trimming stripped 6 bases from V and 10 bases from J, with 13 bases between. The CDR3 DNA reads as TGTGCCAGCATCGATCAGGGTAGAGCTTTCTTT. Amino acids: CASIDQGRAFF.

This CDR3 reads CSARWATGNNQPQHF. CDR3 nucleotides: TGCAGTGCTAGATGGGCGACAGGTAACAATCAGCCCCAGCATTTT. This chain uses TRBV20-1 with TRBJ1-5; tentative D call: TRBD1 (6 bases). V lost 2 bases, J lost 3 bases, and 14 bases lay in between. CDR3 length: 15 residues. CDR1 is DFQATT and CDR2 is SNEGSKA in the germline V gene (reference sequence).

Many counts were recorded for this clonotype. The genes are TRBV30 and TRBJ1-5; 8 bases match TRBD1. V gave up 1 base and J gave up 3 bases; unmatched junction bases: 8. The CDR3 has 16 amino acids. Per the germline V gene, CDR1 is GTSNPN and CDR2 is SVGIG (reference sequence). DNA for the CDR3: TGTGCCTGGAGTGCCGACAGGGGAGGATACAATCAGCCCCAGCATTTT. Translation gives CAWSADRGGYNQPQHF.

Many counts were recorded for this clonotype. The V gene is TRBV7-8, the J gene TRBJ1-2; the D is unclear. Germline assignment: CDR1 SGHVS and CDR2 FQNEAQ. The CDR3 extends over 12 amino acids. V dropped 1 base and J dropped 8 bases, with 8 bases sitting between them. CDR3 nucleotides: TGTGCCAGCAGCTTAGACCTAGTGGGCTACACCTTC. This translates into CASSLDLVGYTF.

There are many counts of this clonotype. This chain connects TRBV7-2 to TRBJ2-1; 13 positions match TRBD2. CDR3 length equals 16 residues. CDR1 SGHTA and CDR2 FQGNSA come from the germline V gene. V lost 5 bases and J lost 4; bases outside the gene matches: 5. CDR3 nucleotides: TGTGCCAGCAGCGTAGAGACTAGCGGGGGGTACAATGAGCAGTTCTTC. Protein sequence: CASSVETSGGYNEQFF.

This clonotype was detected only once. This chain links TRBV18 with TRBJ1-3; D is undetermined. Trimming took 0 bases from V and 4 from J, leaving 7 bases between them. Germline V gives CDR1 KGHSH, CDR2 LQKENI. This CDR3 has 14 amino acids. The CDR3 loop is CASSPPVSGNTIYF. Written as DNA, the CDR3 is TGTGCCAGCTCACCACCCGTGTCCGGAAACACCATATATTTT.

This clonotype was recorded at least ten times. Here the CDR3 DNA reads TGTGCCAGCAGTTTGGGCTCCGGGACAGGGAAGACCGGGGAGCTGTTTTTT. The encoded protein is CASSLGSGTGKTGELFF. This chain links TRBV12-3 or TRBV12-4 with TRBJ2-2; 9 bases agree with TRBD1. V dropped 3 bases and J dropped 5; count of bases not matched to a gene: 10. The CDR3 is 17 residues long.

With regard to this clonotype: This may be a read error: a much more frequent sequence differs by one nucleotide. This CDR3 is missing its conserved last phenylalanine or tryptophan, likely due to a read error. The chain carries TRBV7-2 and TRBJ2-1; no definite D call. Germline CDR1 SGHTA, CDR2 FQGNSA. The V gene lost 3 bases and the J gene lost 9 bases, with 9 bases spanning the gap. This CDR3 contains 12 residues. The CDR3 DNA is TGTGCCAGCAGCTTGCCAGTCGGTGAGCAGTTCCTC. Translation: CASSLPVGEQFL.

In its sample, this clonotype was seen many times. The gene calls are TRBV6-1 and TRBJ1-2; no firm D call. V lost 2 bases and J lost 8, with 15 bases in between. The germline V gene encodes CDR1 MNHNS and CDR2 SASEGT. CDR3 size: 14 residues. DNA for the CDR3: TGTGCCAGCAGTGAAAATGTAGCCCGCCGGGGCTACACCTTC. This translates into CASSENVARRGYTF.

This chain uses TRBV11-2 with TRBJ2-7; TRBD2 is a possible D gene (7 bases). Per germline, CDR1 SGHAT and CDR2 FQNNGV. CDR3 size: 16 residues. V lost 1 base, J lost 4 bases, and 17 bases lay in between. The CDR3 sequence is CASSLGRGRKIYEQYF. The CDR3, as DNA: TGTGCCAGCAGCTTAGGGCGGGGGCGCAAAATTTACGAGCAGTACTTC.

This clonotype was recorded at least ten times. The chain is built from TRBV7-2 and TRBJ2-5; D ambiguous. Trimming removed 1 base from V and 7 bases from J, with 16 bases in between. The CDR3 runs to 15 residues. The V gene's germline CDR1 is SGHTA and CDR2 FQGNSA. This CDR3 reads CASSLGTFLRSTQYF. CDR3 coding DNA: TGTGCCAGCAGCTTAGGAACATTCCTTCGTTCGACCCAGTACTTC.

This clonotype appeared many times. The V call is TRBV6-1, the J call TRBJ1-3, with TRBD1 as a possible D gene (6 bases). Germline loops: CDR1 MNHNS, CDR2 SASEGT. The CDR3 extends over 16 amino acids. Trimming shortened V by 0 bases and J by 4 bases, and 13 bases separated the two germline ends. CDR3 in DNA: TGTGCCAGCAGTGAAGCAATGGGGGCGTCGGGAAACACCATATATTTT. Its translation: CASSEAMGASGNTIYF.

This clonotype came up many times. The rearrangement joins TRBV7-2 to TRBJ1-5; the match to TRBD1 covers 7 bases. V was clipped by 5 bases and J by 5 bases; unmatched bases: 12. CDR1 and CDR2 from the germline V gene are SGHTA and FQGNSA. This CDR3 is built from 16 residues. CDR3: CASSLVGGGTHQPQHF. CDR3 in DNA: TGTGCCAGCAGCCTCGTTGGAGGGGGCACTCATCAGCCCCAGCATTTT.

This clonotype appeared many times. The V gene is TRBV20-1, the J gene TRBJ1-1, with 12 positions matching TRBD1. The CDR3 totals 18 residues. Germline V gene lookup returns CDR1 DFQATT and CDR2 SNEGSKA (reference sequence). V gave up 0 bases and J gave up 0 bases; unmatched junction bases: 8. The CDR3 loop reads CSARDRGQGAWMNTEAFF. The CDR3 DNA reads as TGCAGTGCTAGAGATAGGGGACAGGGGGCGTGGATGAACACTGAAGCTTTCTTT.

The rearrangement links TRBV28 to TRBJ1-1; 8 bases line up with TRBD1. CDR1 is MDHEN, CDR2 SYDVKM, per germline. The CDR3 runs to 14 residues. After removal of 8 bases from V and 4 bases from J, the junction contained 9 bases not matched to a gene. DNA for the CDR3: TGTGCCAGCGGACCTGGACAGGGCATCACTGAAGCTTTCTTT. Translation gives CASGPGQGITEAFF.

This clonotype was observed at least ten times. The genes are TRBV7-2 and TRBJ2-1; TRBD2 aligns across 8 bases. The CDR3 has 16 amino acids. The junction had 12 bases not matched to a gene; V was cut back by 5 bases and J by 6 bases. Germline CDR1 SGHTA, CDR2 FQGNSA. CDR3: CASSPLVSGSRNEQFF. In DNA form, the CDR3 reads TGTGCCAGCAGCCCTCTGGTAAGCGGGAGCCGCAATGAGCAGTTCTTC.

CDR3 protein: CASRPMDRVLGETQYF. The DNA for the CDR3 is TGTGCCAGCAGACCCATGGACAGGGTATTAGGGGAGACCCAGTACTTC. The chain recombines TRBV28 with TRBJ2-5; 8 positions match TRBD1. Trimming took 6 bases from V and 5 from J; bases not matched to a gene: 14. Germline V CDR1 and CDR2: MDHEN, SYDVKM. This CDR3 contains 16 residues.

This chain connects TRBV14 to TRBJ1-1, with D possibly matching TRBD1 (5 bases). Germline-derived CDR1 and CDR2 are SGHDN and FVKESK. There are 16 residues in the CDR3. Between the trimmed V and J ends, which lost 4 bases and 5 bases, there was a span of 20 bases. The CDR3 coding sequence is TGTGCCAGCAGCCCCGGACGACAGCATCTAGGGACTGAAGCTTTCTTT. It specifies CASSPGRQHLGTEAFF.

This rearrangement joins TRBV28 to TRBJ2-3, with D unresolved. From germline, CDR1 is MDHEN and CDR2 SYDVKM. V lost 6 bases to trimming and J lost 1 base, with 17 bases between them. There are 16 residues in the CDR3. The CDR3 is CASSSRAVSGTDTQYF. The CDR3 DNA reads TGTGCCAGCAGCTCCCGGGCAGTGTCTGGCACAGATACGCAGTATTTT.

This clonotype was counted a few times. V gene TRBV29-1 combines with J gene TRBJ2-1; D might be TRBD1 (6 bases). Germline V lookup: CDR1 SQVTM, CDR2 ANQGSEA. V dropped 7 bases and J dropped 5 bases, with 12 bases sitting between them. The CDR3 is 12 amino acids. This CDR3 reads CSALRTDNEQFF. DNA for the CDR3: TGCAGCGCCTTACGGACAGACAATGAGCAGTTCTTC.

This clonotype was found many times. The V and J genes are TRBV11-2 and TRBJ2-3; 14 nucleotides match TRBD2. The length of the CDR3 is 19 residues. Germline CDR1 is SGHAT and CDR2 is FQNNGV. J was trimmed by 7 bases and V by 5 bases; bases with no gene match: 17. The CDR3 DNA is TGTGCCAGCAGCCTCTTTTCTAAGGGACTAGCGGGAGCGGGTAATACGCAGTATTTT. The encoded protein is CASSLFSKGLAGAGNTQYF.